This is a list of T cell receptor beta chains from one sample in a study of blood T cell repertoires in COVID-19. Data came from immunoSEQ multiplex PCR; TCRdb stores just in-frame clones and leaves some out. This table holds hundreds of thousands of clones, about 88% found once. Sequencing used PBMCs or T cells enriched from blood (not recorded which). These receptors were collected from a woman aged 55-69 years in a cohort exposed to, infected with or recovered from COVID-19 (not recorded which). CDR3s include the opening cysteine and the closing phenylalanine or tryptophan. D genes are given only for firm matches.

D gene: TRBD1
J gene: TRBJ2-7
V gene: TRBV7-9
CDR3 protein: CASSLVGDRAEQYF

D gene: .
J gene: TRBJ2-7
V gene: TRBV7-2
CDR3 protein: CASSLGIRVSYEQYF

D gene: .
J gene: TRBJ1-1
V gene: TRBV11-2
CDR3 protein: CASSLVTGNTEAFF

D gene: .
J gene: TRBJ2-7
V gene: TRBV2
CDR3 protein: CASSADAGEQYF

D gene: TRBD2
J gene: TRBJ2-7
V gene: TRBV9
CDR3 protein: CASSKTSGSSEQYF

D gene: TRBD2
J gene: TRBJ2-1
V gene: TRBV6-6
CDR3 protein: CASSSTSGKVYEQFF

D gene: TRBD2
J gene: TRBJ2-1
V gene: TRBV5-1
CDR3 protein: CASSLVDRTSGRAGTGEQFF

D gene: TRBD2
J gene: TRBJ2-2
V gene: TRBV7-8
CDR3 protein: CASSSYVLLAGGITGELFF

D gene: TRBD1
J gene: TRBJ1-6
V gene: TRBV30
CDR3 protein: CAWRLSKMTGDNNSPLHF

D gene: .
J gene: TRBJ1-5
V gene: TRBV11-2
CDR3 protein: CASSGGGRAGQPQHF

D gene: TRBD1
J gene: TRBJ1-5
V gene: TRBV18
CDR3 protein: CASSLQGWGNQPQHF

D gene: TRBD1
J gene: TRBJ1-5
V gene: TRBV28
CDR3 protein: CASSPPGQGRTSNQPQHF

D gene: .
J gene: TRBJ1-1
V gene: TRBV3-1/TRBV3-2
CDR3 protein: CASSRRNGNTEAFF

D gene: .
J gene: TRBJ2-7
V gene: TRBV6-2/TRBV6-3
CDR3 protein: CASSTGTPTYEQYF

D gene: .
J gene: TRBJ2-7
V gene: TRBV27
CDR3 protein: CASRGIRGGSYEQYF

D gene: .
J gene: TRBJ2-3
V gene: TRBV3-1/TRBV3-2
CDR3 protein: CASSPSSTDTQYF

D gene: TRBD1
J gene: TRBJ1-5
V gene: TRBV19
CDR3 protein: CATKGYPAGQGHF

D gene: TRBD1
J gene: TRBJ1-6
V gene: TRBV5-5
CDR3 protein: CASSLALQGARNSPLHF

D gene: .
J gene: TRBJ2-1
V gene: TRBV4-1
CDR3 protein: CASSPQTGYNEQFF

D gene: .
J gene: TRBJ1-5
V gene: TRBV11-2
CDR3 protein: CASSLQDSQPQHF

D gene: .
J gene: TRBJ1-5
V gene: TRBV24-1
CDR3 protein: CATSDSSYSNQPQHF

D gene: .
J gene: TRBJ1-1
V gene: TRBV6-2/TRBV6-3
CDR3 protein: CASSSGRGLMGTEAFF

D gene: TRBD2
J gene: TRBJ2-7
V gene: TRBV6-6
CDR3 protein: CAIHSGLAGNYEQYF

D gene: TRBD2
J gene: TRBJ2-5
V gene: TRBV11-2
CDR3 protein: CASSLDGRGRGETQYF

D gene: .
J gene: TRBJ2-5
V gene: TRBV24-1
CDR3 protein: CATSDPRGAGETQYF

D gene: .
J gene: TRBJ1-4
V gene: TRBV28
CDR3 protein: CASSLKAGYWTNEKLFF

D gene: .
J gene: TRBJ2-2
V gene: TRBV30
CDR3 protein: CAWSVLSRELFF

D gene: .
J gene: TRBJ1-3
V gene: TRBV4-3
CDR3 protein: CASSPTETGNTIYF

D gene: TRBD1
J gene: TRBJ1-2
V gene: TRBV7-8
CDR3 protein: CASSPGTGRYGYTF

D gene: .
J gene: TRBJ1-6
V gene: TRBV28
CDR3 protein: CASSPGRGNSPLHF

D gene: TRBD2
J gene: TRBJ2-3
V gene: TRBV5-8
CDR3 protein: CASSIRLAEYTDTQYF

D gene: TRBD2
J gene: TRBJ2-1
V gene: TRBV7-3
CDR3 protein: CASSLGGTSGMYNEQFF

D gene: TRBD1
J gene: TRBJ1-3
V gene: TRBV6-5
CDR3 protein: CASSRTGDGNTIYF

D gene: .
J gene: TRBJ2-1
V gene: TRBV3-1/TRBV3-2
CDR3 protein: CASSMGQTYNEQFF

D gene: .
J gene: TRBJ2-7
V gene: TRBV18
CDR3 protein: CASSPASMYEQYF

D gene: TRBD1
J gene: TRBJ1-1
V gene: TRBV7-2
CDR3 protein: CASSLRQGLPMTEAFF

D gene: .
J gene: TRBJ1-1
V gene: TRBV11-3
CDR3 protein: CASSSTGNTEAFF

D gene: .
J gene: TRBJ2-1
V gene: TRBV21-1
CDR3 protein: CASSKVGIPHGTSGRNEQFF

D gene: TRBD2
J gene: TRBJ2-2
V gene: TRBV24-1
CDR3 protein: CATSDPGLAGRGELFF

D gene: .
J gene: TRBJ2-7
V gene: TRBV5-1
CDR3 protein: CASSLVRAGEQYF

D gene: .
J gene: TRBJ1-3
V gene: TRBV29-1
CDR3 protein: CSVGGDLGTPSGNTIYF

D gene: .
J gene: TRBJ2-7
V gene: TRBV18
CDR3 protein: CASSPQQGEQYF

D gene: TRBD2
J gene: TRBJ2-5
V gene: TRBV5-4
CDR3 protein: CASSLARAGAPGETQYF

D gene: .
J gene: TRBJ2-7
V gene: TRBV4-2
CDR3 protein: CASSQAWAGDYEQYF

D gene: .
J gene: TRBJ2-7
V gene: TRBV7-6
CDR3 protein: CASSRQSGEQYF

D gene: TRBD2
J gene: TRBJ2-7
V gene: TRBV20-1
CDR3 protein: CSASSGTSGYEQYF

D gene: .
J gene: TRBJ2-3
V gene: TRBV7-2
CDR3 protein: CASSRREFGGDTQYF

D gene: .
J gene: TRBJ2-2
V gene: TRBV5-1
CDR3 protein: CASREQPSNTGELFF

D gene: TRBD2
J gene: TRBJ2-7
V gene: TRBV28
CDR3 protein: CASSFGAGAPYEQYF

D gene: .
J gene: TRBJ2-3
V gene: TRBV3-1/TRBV3-2
CDR3 protein: CASSQAIPPTDTQYF

D gene: TRBD1
J gene: TRBJ1-5
V gene: TRBV2
CDR3 protein: CASSTTGGYQPQHF

D gene: .
J gene: TRBJ2-2
V gene: TRBV5-1
CDR3 protein: CASSFSRGDTGELFF